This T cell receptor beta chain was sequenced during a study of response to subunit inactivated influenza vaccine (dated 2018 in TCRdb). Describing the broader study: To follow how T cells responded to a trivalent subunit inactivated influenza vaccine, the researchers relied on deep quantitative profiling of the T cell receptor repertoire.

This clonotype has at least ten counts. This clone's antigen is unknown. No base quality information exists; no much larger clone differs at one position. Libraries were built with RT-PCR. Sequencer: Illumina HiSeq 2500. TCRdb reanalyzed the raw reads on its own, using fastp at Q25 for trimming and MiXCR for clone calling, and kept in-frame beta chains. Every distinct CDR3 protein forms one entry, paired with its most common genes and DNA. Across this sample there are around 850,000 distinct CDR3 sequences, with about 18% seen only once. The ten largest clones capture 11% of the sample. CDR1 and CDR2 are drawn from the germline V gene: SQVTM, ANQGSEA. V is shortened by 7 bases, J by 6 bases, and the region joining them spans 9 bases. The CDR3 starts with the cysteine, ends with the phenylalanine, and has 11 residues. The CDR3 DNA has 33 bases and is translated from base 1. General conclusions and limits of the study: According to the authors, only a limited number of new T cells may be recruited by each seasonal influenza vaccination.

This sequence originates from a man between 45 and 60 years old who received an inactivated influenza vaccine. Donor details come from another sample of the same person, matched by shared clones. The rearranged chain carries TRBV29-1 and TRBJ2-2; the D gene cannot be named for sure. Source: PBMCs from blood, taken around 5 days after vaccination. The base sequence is TGCAGCGCCTATAGTTCCGGGGAGCTGTTTTTT. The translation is CSAYSSGELFF.